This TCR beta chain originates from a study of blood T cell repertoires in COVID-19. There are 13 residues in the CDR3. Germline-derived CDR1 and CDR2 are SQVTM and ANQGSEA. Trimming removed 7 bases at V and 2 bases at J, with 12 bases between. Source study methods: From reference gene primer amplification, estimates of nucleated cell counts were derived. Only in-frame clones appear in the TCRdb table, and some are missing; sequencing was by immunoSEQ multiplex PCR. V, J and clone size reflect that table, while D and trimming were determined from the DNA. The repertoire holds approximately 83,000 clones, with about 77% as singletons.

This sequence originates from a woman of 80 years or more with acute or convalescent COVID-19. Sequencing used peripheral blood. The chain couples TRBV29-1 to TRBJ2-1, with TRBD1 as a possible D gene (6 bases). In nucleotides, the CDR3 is TGCAGCGCCAGCACAGGGACCTACAATGAGCAGTTCTTC. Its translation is CSASTGTYNEQFF.